A selection of T cell receptor beta chains follows, all from one sample in a study of T cell changes during pregnancy in multiple sclerosis. The table came from immunoSEQ multiplex PCR; TCRdb's copy has only in-frame clones and leaves some out. The data contain about 100,000 clones, around 90% of them seen just once; the ten biggest clones take up about 1.3%. The sample here was peripheral blood, taken in the second trimester of pregnancy. These receptors all come from a female donor with multiple sclerosis, enrolled in a pregnancy study. Both conserved end residues are trimmed from each CDR3.

CDR3aa | j_gene | v_gene
ASSRGLAGVYGYNEQF | TRBJ2-1 | TRBV9
ASSFQGDNSPLH | TRBJ1-6 | TRBV27
ASSRKRERRNEQF | TRBJ2-1 | TRBV7-8
ASSYLRDRVYEQY | TRBJ2-7 | TRBV5-6
ASSPLGNTIY | TRBJ1-3 | TRBV11-2
ASSLKKGATKETQY | TRBJ2-5 | TRBV7-2
STREQETQY | TRBJ2-5 | TRBV30
ASCLAGRTNYGYT | TRBJ1-2 | TRBV19
ASINSGRAADTQY | TRBJ2-3 | TRBV28
ASSLSGTAYYGYT | TRBJ1-2 | TRBV18
ASSPTGFRSYEQY | TRBJ2-7 | TRBV4-1
ASSSPGNFPEAF | TRBJ1-1 | TRBV7-6
ASSFTTGGLYEQY | TRBJ2-7 | TRBV5-4
ASSRLAGTQLPGTGELF | TRBJ2-2 | TRBV18
ASSHPPPAARLGYT | TRBJ1-2 | TRBV4-1
ASSKDSGTGGCEQY | TRBJ2-7 | TRBV21-1
ASSQSGTGSSTDTQY | TRBJ2-3 | TRBV16
ASSISRDNQPQH | TRBJ1-5 | TRBV19
ASSIRGRRLPSGNTIY | TRBJ1-3 | TRBV19
AWSVQSNQPQH | TRBJ1-5 | TRBV30
ASWDYITDTQY | TRBJ2-3 | TRBV4-2
ASSLQTGTGNNQPQH | TRBJ1-5 | TRBV28
ASSLAPLAVTTDTQY | TRBJ2-3 | TRBV5-1
ASSVALGRADTQY | TRBJ2-3 | TRBV9
ASSLDFGTYNEQF | TRBJ2-1 | TRBV11-3
ASSRGGTASGNTIY | TRBJ1-3 | TRBV13
ASSEAPGGAYEQY | TRBJ2-7 | TRBV6-1
ASSWSAGGSYEQY | TRBJ2-7 | TRBV11-2
ASRGQVFYEQY | TRBJ2-7 | TRBV6-1
AWGVGGTSTDTQY | TRBJ2-3 | TRBV30
ASSSRFLSTEAF | TRBJ1-1 | TRBV7-9
ASSPGQGAVTEAF | TRBJ1-1 | TRBV5-1
ASTLRGRQF | TRBJ2-1 | TRBV27
ASSITGTSNTEAF | TRBJ1-1 | TRBV5-4
ASSDGGNGNTIY | TRBJ1-3 | TRBV10-1
ASSQEPGNYGYT | TRBJ1-2 | TRBV4-2
ASSLRDRTFNQPQH | TRBJ1-5 | TRBV19
ASTSWTSENTDTQY | TRBJ2-3 | TRBV27
ASSSTGTGVETQY | TRBJ2-5 | TRBV28
ASSFSGVPNTGELF | TRBJ2-2 | TRBV7-9
ASSVRDRLNTIY | TRBJ1-3 | TRBV9
ASSSLGTDTQY | TRBJ2-3 | TRBV7-3
ASSLGRGLPSSYNEQF | TRBJ2-1 | TRBV7-3
ASSLSNYEQY | TRBJ2-7 | TRBV7-9
ASSRQDTEAF | TRBJ1-1 | TRBV18
ASFGGLAGEAYEQY | TRBJ2-7 | TRBV28
ATKRILAAGELF | TRBJ2-2 | TRBV4-1
ASSLGPTPGNTIY | TRBJ1-3 | TRBV5-1
ASSQGPGLATQETQY | TRBJ2-5 | TRBV4-1
ASSDGQGAEAF | TRBJ1-1 | TRBV6-1
ASRDRGDPGYT | TRBJ1-2 | TRBV2
ASSEQRGGFTDTQY | TRBJ2-3 | TRBV6-1
ASSDRLAGVARQVTGQLF | TRBJ2-2 | TRBV6-1
ASSGTLTYEQY | TRBJ2-7 | TRBV6-1
SVEDRGGYGYT | TRBJ1-2 | TRBV29-1